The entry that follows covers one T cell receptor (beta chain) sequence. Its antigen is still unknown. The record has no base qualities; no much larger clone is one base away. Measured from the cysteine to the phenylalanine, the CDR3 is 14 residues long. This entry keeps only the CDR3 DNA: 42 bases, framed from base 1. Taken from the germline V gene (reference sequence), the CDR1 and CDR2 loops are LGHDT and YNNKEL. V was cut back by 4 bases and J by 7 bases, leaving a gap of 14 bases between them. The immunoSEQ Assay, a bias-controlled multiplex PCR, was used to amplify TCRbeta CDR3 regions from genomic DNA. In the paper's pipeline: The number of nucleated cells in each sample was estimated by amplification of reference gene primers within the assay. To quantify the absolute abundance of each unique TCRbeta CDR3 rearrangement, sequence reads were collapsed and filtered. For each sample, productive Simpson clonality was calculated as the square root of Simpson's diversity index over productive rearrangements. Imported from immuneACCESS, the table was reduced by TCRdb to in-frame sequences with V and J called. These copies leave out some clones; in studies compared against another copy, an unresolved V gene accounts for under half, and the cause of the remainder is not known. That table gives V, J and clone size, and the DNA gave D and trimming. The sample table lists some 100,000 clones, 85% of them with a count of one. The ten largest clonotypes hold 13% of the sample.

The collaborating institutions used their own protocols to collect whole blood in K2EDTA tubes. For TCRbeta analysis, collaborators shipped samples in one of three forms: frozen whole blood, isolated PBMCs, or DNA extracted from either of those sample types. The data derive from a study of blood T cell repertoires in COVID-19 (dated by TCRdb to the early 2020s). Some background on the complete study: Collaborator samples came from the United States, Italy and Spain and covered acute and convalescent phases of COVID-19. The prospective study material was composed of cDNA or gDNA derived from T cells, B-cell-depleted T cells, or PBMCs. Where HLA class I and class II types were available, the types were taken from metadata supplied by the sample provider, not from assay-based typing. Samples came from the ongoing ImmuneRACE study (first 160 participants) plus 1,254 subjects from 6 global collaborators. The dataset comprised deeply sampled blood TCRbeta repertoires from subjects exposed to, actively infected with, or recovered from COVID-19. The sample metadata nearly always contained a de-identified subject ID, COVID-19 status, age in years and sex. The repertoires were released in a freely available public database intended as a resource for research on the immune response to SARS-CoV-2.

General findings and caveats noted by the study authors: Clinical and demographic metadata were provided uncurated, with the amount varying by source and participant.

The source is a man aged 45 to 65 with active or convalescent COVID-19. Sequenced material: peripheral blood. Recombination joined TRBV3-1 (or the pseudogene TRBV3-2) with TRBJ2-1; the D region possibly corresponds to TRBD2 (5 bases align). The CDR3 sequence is CASSLSAGRNEQFF. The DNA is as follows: TGTGCCAGCAGCCTAAGCGCGGGCAGGAATGAGCAGTTCTTC.